This T cell receptor (beta chain) was obtained from a study of blood T cell repertoires in COVID-19. Details on this clone: Other DNA sequences in this sample translate to the same CDR3.

Authors' methods: Scientists estimated how many nucleated cells there were by amplifying reference gene primers. Only in-frame clones appear in the TCRdb table, and some are missing; sequencing was by immunoSEQ multiplex PCR. The DNA was the basis for D and trimming; V, J and clone size are from that table. The data contain roughly 310,000 clones, about 92% of them singletons. The CDR3 spans 13 residues. V lost 1 base and J 2 bases, leaving 6 bases between the germline ends. Which cohort a participant joined came from the clinical history participants gave. Recovered participants had two consecutive negative NP/OP PCR tests, healthcare professional clearance, or symptom resolution.

V and J are TRBV12-3 or TRBV12-4 and TRBJ2-7; TRBD1 might be the D (5 bases). Sequencing input: PBMCs or T cells enriched from blood (not recorded which). The TCR originated in a man aged 60 to 69 who had recovered from COVID-19. The CDR3 is CASSLGQPYEQYF. As DNA, the CDR3 is TGTGCCAGCAGTTTAGGACAGCCCTACGAGCAGTACTTC.